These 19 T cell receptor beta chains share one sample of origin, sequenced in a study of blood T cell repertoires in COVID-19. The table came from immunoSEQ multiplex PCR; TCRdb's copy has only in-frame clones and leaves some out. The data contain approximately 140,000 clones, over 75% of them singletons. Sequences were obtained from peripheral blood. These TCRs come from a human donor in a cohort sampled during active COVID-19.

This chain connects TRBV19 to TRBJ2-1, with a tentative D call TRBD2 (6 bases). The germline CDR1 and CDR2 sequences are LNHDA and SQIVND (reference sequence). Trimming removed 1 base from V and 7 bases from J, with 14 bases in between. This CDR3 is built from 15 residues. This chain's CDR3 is CASSIATGEGNEQFF. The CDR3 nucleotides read TGTGCCAGTAGTATAGCAACGGGAGAGGGAAATGAGCAGTTCTTC.

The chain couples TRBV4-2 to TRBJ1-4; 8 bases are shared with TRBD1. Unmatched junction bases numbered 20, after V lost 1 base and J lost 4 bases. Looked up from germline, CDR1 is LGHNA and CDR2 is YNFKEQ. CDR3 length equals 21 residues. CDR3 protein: CASSQASRQGALGGLNEKLFF. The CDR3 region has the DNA TGTGCCAGCAGCCAAGCCTCCCGGCAGGGGGCTCTCGGTGGACTTAATGAAAAACTGTTTTTT.

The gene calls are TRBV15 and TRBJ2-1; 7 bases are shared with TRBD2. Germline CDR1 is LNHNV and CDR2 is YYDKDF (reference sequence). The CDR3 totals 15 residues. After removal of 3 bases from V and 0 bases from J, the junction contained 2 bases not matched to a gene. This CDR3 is CATSRGGSSYNEQFF. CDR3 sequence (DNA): TGTGCCACCAGCAGGGGCGGGAGCTCCTACAATGAGCAGTTCTTC.

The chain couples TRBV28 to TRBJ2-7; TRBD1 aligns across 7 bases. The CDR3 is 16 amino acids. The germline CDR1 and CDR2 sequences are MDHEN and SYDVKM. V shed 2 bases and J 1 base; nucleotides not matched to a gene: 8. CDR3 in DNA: TGTGCCAGCAGTTTAATTAGCCGGGGACAGTCCTACGAGCAGTACTTC. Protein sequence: CASSLISRGQSYEQYF.

The CDR3 coding sequence is TGTGCCAGCACCCAGAGGGGGCCTGGGGCCAACGTCCTGACTTTC. Protein product: CASTQRGPGANVLTF. The chain carries TRBV7-9 and TRBJ2-6; 7 nucleotides agree with TRBD1. V lost 7 bases, J lost 2 bases, and 5 bases stayed unmatched. Germline V lookup: CDR1 SEHNR, CDR2 FQNEAQ (reference sequence). The CDR3 sequence is 15 residues long.

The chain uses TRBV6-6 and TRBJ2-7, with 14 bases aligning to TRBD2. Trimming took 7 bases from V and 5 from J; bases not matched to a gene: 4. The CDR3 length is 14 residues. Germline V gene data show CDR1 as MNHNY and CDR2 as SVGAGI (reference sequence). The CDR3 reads CASTPGLAGDEQYF. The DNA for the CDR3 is TGTGCCAGCACCCCGGGACTAGCGGGAGACGAGCAGTACTTC.

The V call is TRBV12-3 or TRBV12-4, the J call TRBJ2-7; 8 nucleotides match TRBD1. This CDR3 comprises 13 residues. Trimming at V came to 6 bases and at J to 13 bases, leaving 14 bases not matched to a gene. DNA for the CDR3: TGTGCCAGCAGAAACATCGGACAGGGAGGCCTCTACTTC. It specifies CASRNIGQGGLYF.

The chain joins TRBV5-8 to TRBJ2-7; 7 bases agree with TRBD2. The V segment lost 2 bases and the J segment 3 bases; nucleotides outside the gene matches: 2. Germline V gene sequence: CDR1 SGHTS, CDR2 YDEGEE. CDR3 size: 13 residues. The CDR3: CASSFWTSYEQYF. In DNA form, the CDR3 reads TGTGCCAGCAGCTTCTGGACTAGCTACGAGCAGTACTTC.

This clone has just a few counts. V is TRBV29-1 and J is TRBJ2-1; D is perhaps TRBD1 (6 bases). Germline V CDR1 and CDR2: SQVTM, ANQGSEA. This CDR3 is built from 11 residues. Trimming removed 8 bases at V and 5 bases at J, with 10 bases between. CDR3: CSLTGNNEQFF. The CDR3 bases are TGCAGCCTCACAGGGAACAATGAGCAGTTCTTC.

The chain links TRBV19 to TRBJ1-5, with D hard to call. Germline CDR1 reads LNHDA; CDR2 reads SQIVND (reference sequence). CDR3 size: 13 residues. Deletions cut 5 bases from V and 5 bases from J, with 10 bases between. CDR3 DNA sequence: TGTGCCAGTAGTCCAAGACGGGATCAGCCCCAGCATTTT. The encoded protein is CASSPRRDQPQHF. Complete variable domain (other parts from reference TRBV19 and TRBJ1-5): DGGITQSPKYLFRKEGQNVTLSCEQNLNHDAMYWYRQDPGQGLRLIYYSQIVNDFQKGDIAEGYSVSREKKESFPLTVTSAQKNPTAFYLCASSPRRDQPQHFGDGTRLSIL.

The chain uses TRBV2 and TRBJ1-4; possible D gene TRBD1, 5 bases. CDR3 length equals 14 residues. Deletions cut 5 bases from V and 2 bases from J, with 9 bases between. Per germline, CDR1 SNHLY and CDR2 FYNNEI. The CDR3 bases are TGTGCCAGCAGTTCAGGGTACACTAATGAAAAACTGTTTTTT. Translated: CASSSGYTNEKLFF. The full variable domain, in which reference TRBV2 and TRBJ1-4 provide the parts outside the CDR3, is EPEVTQTPSHQVTQMGQEVILRCVPISNHLYFYWYRQILGQKVEFLVSFYNNEISEKSEIFDDQFSVERPDGSNFTLKIRSTKLEDSAMYFCASSSGYTNEKLFFGSGTQLSVL.

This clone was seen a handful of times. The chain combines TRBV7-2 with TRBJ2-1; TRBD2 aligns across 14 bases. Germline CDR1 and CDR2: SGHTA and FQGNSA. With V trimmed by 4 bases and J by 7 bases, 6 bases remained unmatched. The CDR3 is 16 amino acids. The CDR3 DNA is TGTGCCAGCAGCTACCGGACTAGCGGGAGGCGGAATGAGCAGTTCTTC. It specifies CASSYRTSGRRNEQFF.

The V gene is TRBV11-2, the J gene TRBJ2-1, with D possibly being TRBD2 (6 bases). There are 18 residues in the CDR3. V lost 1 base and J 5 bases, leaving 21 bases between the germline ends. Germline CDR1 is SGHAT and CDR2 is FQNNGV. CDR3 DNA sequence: TGTGCCAGCAGCTTAGGCAGCGTGGCGGGATGGCAGGACAATGAGCAGTTCTTC. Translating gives CASSLGSVAGWQDNEQFF. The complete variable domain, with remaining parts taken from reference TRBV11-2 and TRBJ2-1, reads EAGVAQSPRYKIIEKRQSVAFWCNPISGHATLYWYQQILGQGPKLLIQFQNNGVVDDSQLPKDRFSAERLKGVDSTLKIQPAKLEDSAVYLCASSLGSVAGWQDNEQFFGPGTRLTVL.

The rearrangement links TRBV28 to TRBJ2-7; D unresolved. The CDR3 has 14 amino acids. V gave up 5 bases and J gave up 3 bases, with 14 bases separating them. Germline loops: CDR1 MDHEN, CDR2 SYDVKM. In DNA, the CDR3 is TGTGCCAGCAGTGCTTCGCGGCCCTACTACGAGCAGTACTTC. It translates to CASSASRPYYEQYF.

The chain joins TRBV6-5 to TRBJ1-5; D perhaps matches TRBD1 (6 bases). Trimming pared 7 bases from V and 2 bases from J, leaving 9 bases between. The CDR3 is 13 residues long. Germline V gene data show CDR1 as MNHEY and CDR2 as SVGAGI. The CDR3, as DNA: TGTGCCAGCAACAGGGATGGCAATCAGCCCCAGCATTTT. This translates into CASNRDGNQPQHF.

CDR3 nucleotides: TGTGCCAGCGCAGGTCGGCTGAGTGAAAAACTGTTTTTT. As protein: CASAGRLSEKLFF. The rearrangement joins TRBV6-5 to TRBJ1-4, with D uncertain. CDR1 and CDR2 (germline): MNHEY, SVGAGI. CDR3 size: 13 residues. Trimming removed 8 bases at V and 7 bases at J, with 14 bases between.

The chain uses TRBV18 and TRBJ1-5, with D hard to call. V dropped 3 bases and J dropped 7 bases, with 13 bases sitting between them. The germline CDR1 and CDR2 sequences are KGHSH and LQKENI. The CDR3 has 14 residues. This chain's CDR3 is CASSPVREGQPQHF. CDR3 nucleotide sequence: TGTGCCAGCTCACCGGTCCGGGAGGGACAGCCCCAGCATTTT.

The CDR3 is CASSLPRGINYGYTF. The CDR3 bases are TGTGCCAGCAGCCTACCCAGGGGAATTAACTATGGCTACACCTTC. The chain carries TRBV5-4 and TRBJ1-2; D possibly corresponds to TRBD1 (6 bases). Germline V lookup: CDR1 SGHNT, CDR2 YYREEE (reference sequence). Trimming left V 4 bases short and J 1 base short, with 14 bases between. This CDR3 comprises 15 residues. Supplemented by reference TRBV5-4 and TRBJ1-2, the full variable domain reads ETGVTQSPTHLIKTRGQQVTLRCSSQSGHNTVSWYQQALGQGPQFIFQYYREEENGRGNFPPRFSGLQFPNYSSELNVNALELDDSALYLCASSLPRGINYGYTFGSGTRLTVV.

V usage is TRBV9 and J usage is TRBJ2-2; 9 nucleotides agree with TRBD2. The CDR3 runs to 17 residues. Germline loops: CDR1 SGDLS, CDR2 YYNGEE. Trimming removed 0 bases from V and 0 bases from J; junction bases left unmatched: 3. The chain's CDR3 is CASSVVPSGANTGELFF. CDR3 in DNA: TGTGCCAGCAGCGTAGTACCTAGCGGGGCGAACACCGGGGAGCTGTTTTTT. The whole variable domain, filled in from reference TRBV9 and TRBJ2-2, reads DSGVTQTPKHLITATGQRVTLRCSPRSGDLSVYWYQQSLDQGLQFLIQYYNGEERAKGNILERFSAQQFPDLHSELNLSSLELGDSALYFCASSVVPSGANTGELFFGEGSRLTVL.